One and the same sample provided the 32 T cell receptor beta chains below, sequenced in a study of identical twins. A single record per CDR3 protein comes from TCRdb applying MiXCR to the 5' RACE reads. The table shows about 490,000 distinct CDR3 sequences, with roughly 15% occurring only once. These data were also filed under a second study, of yellow fever vaccine responses in identical twins.

The specimen was CD4+ T cells sorted from blood. These receptors were collected from a woman between 18 and 30 years old in good health.

This chain's CDR3 is CASSLDLVTSYEQYF. The CDR3 nucleotides read TGTGCCAGCAGCTTAGACCTGGTTACCTCCTACGAGCAGTACTTC. The chain couples TRBV11-2 to TRBJ2-7; D is unresolved. Germline loops: CDR1 SGHAT, CDR2 FQNNGV. This CDR3 has 15 amino acids. V gave up 0 bases and J gave up 0 bases, with 9 bases separating them. The whole variable domain, remainder taken from reference TRBV11-2 and TRBJ2-7, is EAGVAQSPRYKIIEKRQSVAFWCNPISGHATLYWYQQILGQGPKLLIQFQNNGVVDDSQLPKDRFSAERLKGVDSTLKIQPAKLEDSAVYLCASSLDLVTSYEQYFGPGTRLTVT.

Concerning this clonotype: At one boundary the junction diverges from the germline segment, which might be a read error. This CDR3 is CASSEGGVRNQPLHF. CDR3 sequence (DNA): TGTGCCAGCAGTGAAGGCGGGGTAAGAAATCAGCCCCTGCATTTT. This rearrangement joins TRBV2 to TRBJ1-5, with unresolved D. CDR3 length equals 15 residues. Per germline, CDR1 SNHLY and CDR2 FYNNEI.

This clonotype turned up a few times. The chain combines TRBV10-3 with TRBJ2-5; perhaps TRBD2 as D (6 bases). V shed 0 bases and J shed 5 bases, with 10 bases lying between them. This CDR3 spans 14 amino acids. In germline, CDR1 is ENHRY, CDR2 SYGVKD. Written as DNA, the CDR3 is TGTGCCATCAGTGAGTCGGGGGGTCTGGAGACCCAGTACTTC. Its protein product is CAISESGGLETQYF.

This clonotype was detected only a few times. The chain links TRBV20-1 to TRBJ1-5; the match to TRBD1 covers 9 bases. The length of the CDR3 is 14 residues. After removal of 0 bases from V and 6 bases from J, the junction contained 3 bases not matched to a gene. Germline lookup yields CDR1 DFQATT and CDR2 SNEGSKA (reference sequence). The CDR3 DNA follows: TGCAGTGCTAGAGAGGGACAGGGAGGTCAGCCCCAGCATTTT. Amino acids: CSAREGQGGQPQHF.

The chain has TRBV20-1 and TRBJ2-5; D is possibly TRBD1 (6 bases). The germline CDR1 and CDR2 sequences are DFQATT and SNEGSKA (reference sequence). The CDR3 sequence is 13 residues long. Between the trimmed V and J ends, which lost 5 bases and 1 base, there was a span of 11 bases. The CDR3 region is CSAGKGGQETQYF. The CDR3 DNA sequence: TGCAGTGCTGGGAAAGGGGGCCAAGAGACCCAGTACTTC.

This clonotype was seen a few times. The chain couples TRBV6-5 to TRBJ2-1, with D possibly being TRBD1 or TRBD2 (5 bases each). The germline CDR1 and CDR2 sequences are MNHEY and SVGAGI. The CDR3 runs to 18 residues. Trimming removed 0 bases at V and 4 bases at J, with 19 bases between. The CDR3 DNA follows: TGTGCCAGCAGTTACTCGATCCCATCCCGGGGACCTTACAATGAGCAGTTCTTC. Its protein is CASSYSIPSRGPYNEQFF.

The V call is TRBV5-1, the J call TRBJ2-1, with 8 positions matching TRBD1. This CDR3 region has 15 residues. Germline values: CDR1 SGHRS, CDR2 YFSETQ. V was pared by 4 bases and J by 6 bases, with 9 bases of the junction left unmatched. The CDR3 sequence: CASSPWDRKSNEQFF. For the CDR3, the DNA is TGCGCCAGCAGCCCCTGGGACAGGAAAAGCAATGAGCAGTTCTTC.

The chain couples TRBV12-3 or TRBV12-4 to TRBJ1-3; D not certain. This CDR3 is built from 15 residues. Between the trimmed V and J ends, which lost 4 bases and 2 bases, there was a span of 12 bases. The CDR3 DNA reads TGTGCCAGCAGTTCCTTCCATGGACCTGGAAACACCATATATTTT. Its translation is CASSSFHGPGNTIYF.

This clonotype has only a few counts. The chain combines TRBV5-1 with TRBJ1-1; tentative D call: TRBD1 (6 bases). Germline assignment: CDR1 SGHRS and CDR2 YFSETQ. V was cut by 2 bases and J by 1 base, with 15 bases left in between. The CDR3 spans 16 residues. CDR3 coding DNA: TGCGCCAGCAGCTTTTCACCGGGACAAAAGAACACTGAAGCTTTCTTT. It yields the protein CASSFSPGQKNTEAFF.

This clonotype came up a few times. The V call is TRBV2, the J call TRBJ2-2; D remains unclear. CDR3 length equals 13 residues. Germline CDR1 reads SNHLY; CDR2 reads FYNNEI. V shed 4 bases and J shed 9 bases, with 12 bases lying between them. The CDR3 nucleotides read TGTGCCAGCAGTGGGACCCCGGACCGGGAGCTGTTTTTT. Protein: CASSGTPDRELFF.

This rearrangement joins TRBV24-1 to TRBJ2-3; D unclear. Between the trimmed V and J ends, which lost 2 bases and 4 bases, there was a span of 9 bases. Per the germline V gene, CDR1 is KGHDR and CDR2 is SFDVKD. The CDR3 has 14 residues. The CDR3 DNA is TGTGCCACCAGTGATTCCGGCCACGCAGATACGCAGTATTTT. This codes for CATSDSGHADTQYF.

This chain connects TRBV7-8 to TRBJ1-1; D unresolved. Germline CDR1 reads SGHVS; CDR2 reads FQNEAQ. The V end lost 1 base, the J end lost 0 bases, and 9 bases lay between the germline ends. The CDR3 has 15 amino acids. The CDR3 reads CASSLGSALNTEAFF. As DNA, the CDR3 is TGTGCCAGCAGCTTAGGTTCGGCCCTGAACACTGAAGCTTTCTTT.

This clonotype was picked up a small number of times. V gene TRBV5-1 combines with J gene TRBJ2-1; 12 bases align to TRBD2. The germline V gene encodes CDR1 SGHRS and CDR2 YFSETQ. With V trimmed by 4 bases and J by 8 bases, 10 bases remained unmatched. The CDR3 has 16 residues. The CDR3 nucleotides are TGCGCCAGCAGCCCCGATGGACTAGCGGGGATCTATGAGCAGTTCTTC. Translating it yields CASSPDGLAGIYEQFF.

This clonotype was seen a handful of times. CDR3 nucleotide sequence: TGTGCCAGCAGCCACACCGGGACTAGCGCCGTCAATGAGCAGTTCTTC. It yields the protein CASSHTGTSAVNEQFF. The chain links TRBV3-1 to TRBJ2-1; TRBD2 aligns across 10 bases. CDR3 length: 16 amino acids. CDR1 LGHDT and CDR2 YNNKEL come from the germline V gene (reference sequence). J gave up 6 bases and V 3 bases, and 8 bases lay outside the gene matches.

This clonotype was seen only a few times. The rearrangement links TRBV11-2 to TRBJ2-7, with D possibly TRBD2 on 6 matching bases. CDR1 is SGHAT and CDR2 is FQNNGV in the germline V gene. The V end lost 7 bases, the J end lost 1 base, and 17 bases lay between the germline ends. The CDR3 length is 15 residues. This chain's CDR3 is CASTSGAGISYEQYV. The DNA of the CDR3 is TGTGCCAGCACCTCCGGGGCGGGAATATCCTACGAGCAGTACGTC.

This clonotype was counted between two and nine times. This chain links TRBV19 with TRBJ2-3; 7 bases line up with TRBD2. Trimming at V came to 7 bases and at J to 0 bases, leaving 10 bases not matched to a gene. Germline V lookup: CDR1 LNHDA, CDR2 SQIVND (reference sequence). The CDR3 has 16 amino acids. For the CDR3, the DNA is TGTGCCAGTAAGTCCCGGAGCGGGGCTAGCACAGATACGCAGTATTTT. Amino acid sequence: CASKSRSGASTDTQYF.

This clonotype was counted a few times. The V gene is TRBV7-2, the J gene TRBJ2-5; 9 bases map to TRBD2. Germline lookup yields CDR1 SGHTA and CDR2 FQGNSA. The ends lost 5 bases at V and 5 bases at J; junction bases unmatched: 15. CDR3 length: 17 amino acids. The CDR3 DNA follows: TGTGCCAGCAGCCACGGAGGAGCGGGGGGCTTTGGGGAGACCCAGTACTTC. Translated, it gives CASSHGGAGGFGETQYF. The whole variable domain, remainder taken from reference TRBV7-2 and TRBJ2-5, is GAGVSQSPSNKVTEKGKDVELRCDPISGHTALYWYRQSLGQGLEFLIYFQGNSAPDKSGLPSDRFSAERTGGSVSTLTIQRTQQEDSAVYLCASSHGGAGGFGETQYFGPGTRLLVL.

CDR3 sequence reads: CATSRDPTGGDEQYF. The CDR3 DNA reads TGTGCCACCAGCAGAGACCCCACAGGGGGAGACGAGCAGTACTTC. The chain links TRBV15 to TRBJ2-7; 8 bases fit TRBD1. Germline V gene sequence: CDR1 LNHNV, CDR2 YYDKDF (reference sequence). V trimming: 0 bases; J trimming: 5 bases; junction bases outside the gene matches: 6. This CDR3 contains 15 residues.

This clonotype was found a few times. Here the CDR3 reads CASSQGLAGEYREQYF. As DNA, the CDR3 is TGCGCCAGCAGCCAAGGACTAGCGGGAGAATATCGCGAGCAGTACTTC. The chain couples TRBV4-1 to TRBJ2-7, with 12 bases identical to TRBD2. The V and J ends lost 1 base and 6 bases, in that order; junction bases with no gene match: 7. This CDR3 region has 16 residues. Looked up from germline, CDR1 is MGHRA and CDR2 is YSYEKL.

The V and J genes are TRBV7-9 and TRBJ2-5; 7 bases line up with TRBD1. Trimming at V came to 6 bases and at J to 2 bases, leaving 9 bases not matched to a gene. The CDR3 runs 15 residues. Per germline, CDR1 SEHNR and CDR2 FQNEAQ (reference sequence). The CDR3 DNA is TGTGCCAGCAGACTTGGACAGGCCCAGCAAGAGACCCAGTACTTC. This encodes CASRLGQAQQETQYF.

J is TRBJ1-6 and V is TRBV20-1; D call uncertain. Germline assignment: CDR1 DFQATT and CDR2 SNEGSKA (reference sequence). This CDR3 contains 13 residues. V shed 5 bases and J shed 6 bases, with 11 bases lying between them. CDR3 loop: CSAAGVVNSPLHF. In nucleotides, the CDR3 is TGCAGTGCTGCCGGGGTAGTTAATTCACCCCTCCACTTT.

This clonotype was recorded many times. This chain uses TRBV12-3 or TRBV12-4 with TRBJ2-3, with a tentative D call TRBD2 (6 bases). The CDR3 contains 14 residues. Trimming stripped 5 bases from V and 3 bases from J, with 12 bases between. The CDR3 spells CASSPTLATDTQYF. The CDR3 coding sequence is TGTGCCAGCAGTCCCACACTAGCAACAGATACGCAGTATTTT.

This clonotype was detected only a few times. The CDR3: CSAEGQGATEAFF. Here the CDR3 DNA reads TGCAGTGCTGAGGGGCAGGGGGCCACTGAAGCTTTCTTT. The chain uses TRBV20-1 and TRBJ1-1; 8 bases line up with TRBD1. J gave up 4 bases and V 5 bases, and 6 bases lay outside the gene matches. CDR1 DFQATT and CDR2 SNEGSKA come from the germline V gene (reference sequence). This CDR3 has 13 residues.

This clonotype was found many times. The chain carries TRBV12-3 or TRBV12-4 and TRBJ2-5; TRBD1 matches at 10 bases. The CDR3 totals 14 residues. V was pared by 6 bases and J by 5 bases, with 6 bases of the junction left unmatched. CDR3 coding DNA: TGTGCCAGCAGCAAGACAGGGGGCGCGGAGACCCAGTACTTC. Translated, it gives CASSKTGGAETQYF.

In the case of this clonotype: Compared with germline, one end of the junction differs, possibly owing to a read error. The CDR3, as DNA: TGTGCCAGCAGCTCTACAGGTGGCTACGGGCAGTACTTC. This sequence encodes CASSSTGGYGQYF. V gene TRBV3-1 combines with J gene TRBJ2-7; TRBD1 is a possible D gene (5 bases). Germline CDR1 and CDR2: LGHDT and YNNKEL (reference sequence). This CDR3 contains 13 residues.

This rearrangement joins TRBV11-2 to TRBJ2-7; D tentatively reads TRBD1 or TRBD2 (5 bases each). Trimming took 5 bases from V and 2 from J, leaving 16 bases between them. CDR3 length: 15 amino acids. CDR1 and CDR2 from the germline V gene are SGHAT and FQNNGV. CDR3 in DNA: TGTGCCAGCAGCCGAACCCAGGGAGACCCCTACGAGCAGTACTTC. Its translation is CASSRTQGDPYEQYF.

The sample holds a few counts of this clonotype. The chain has TRBV27 and TRBJ2-2; no firm D call. Germline CDR1 is MNHEY and CDR2 is SMNVEV (reference sequence). Trimming left V 5 bases short and J 6 bases short, with 13 bases between. CDR3 length: 14 amino acids. The CDR3 here is CASSLHRAAGELFF. The CDR3 coding sequence is TGTGCCAGCAGTCTACATAGGGCGGCCGGGGAGCTGTTTTTT.

This clonotype was counted between two and nine times. The V gene is TRBV11-3, the J gene TRBJ2-3; 8 nucleotides align to TRBD2. CDR1 is SGHNT, CDR2 YENEEA, per germline. This CDR3 spans 17 amino acids. Trimming took 6 bases from V and 5 from J; bases not matched to a gene: 16. DNA of the CDR3: TGTGCCAGCAGGACTCTACGGAGCGGGAGAGGTTTAGATACGCAGTATTTT. Protein: CASRTLRSGRGLDTQYF.

V usage is TRBV6-2 or TRBV6-3 and J usage is TRBJ2-7; 8 nucleotides line up with TRBD1. Germline CDR1 is MNHEY and CDR2 is SVGEGT. V trimming: 4 bases; J trimming: 3 bases; junction bases outside the gene matches: 8. The CDR3 totals 15 residues. Here the CDR3 reads CASSSPGTGRYEQYF. In nucleotides, the CDR3 is TGTGCCAGCAGTTCGCCGGGGACAGGCCGCTACGAGCAGTACTTC.

This clonotype was counted between two and nine times. The chain is built from TRBV20-1 and TRBJ2-1; 9 positions match TRBD2. Losses at the gene ends were 6 bases for V and 5 bases for J; bases not matched to a gene: 8. Per the germline V gene, CDR1 is DFQATT and CDR2 is SNEGSKA (reference sequence). The length of the CDR3 is 14 residues. The CDR3 sequence: CSAVKLAGHNEQFF. In nucleotides, the CDR3 is TGCAGTGCCGTAAAACTAGCGGGCCACAATGAGCAGTTCTTC.

The chain carries TRBV3-1 and TRBJ2-7; TRBD2 might be the D (6 bases). V lost 3 bases and J lost 12, with 12 bases in between. The CDR3 sequence is 11 residues long. Germline assignment: CDR1 LGHDT and CDR2 YNNKEL (reference sequence). The chain's CDR3 is CASSQGLQLYF. DNA for the CDR3: TGTGCCAGCAGCCAGGGACTTCAACTGTACTTC.

Only a few counts were recorded for this clonotype. The CDR3 nucleotides are TGTGCCAGCACCGGACAGGGTGGAACTTATGGCTACACCTTC. Translation: CASTGQGGTYGYTF. This chain connects TRBV2 to TRBJ1-2; TRBD1 matches at 8 bases. V lost 7 bases and J lost 5; bases outside the gene matches: 9. The CDR3 extends over 14 amino acids. Germline lookup yields CDR1 SNHLY and CDR2 FYNNEI.